The clone carrying this T cell receptor (beta chain) was recorded once. The CDR3 length is 13 residues. The sample originates from a study of blood T cell repertoires in COVID-19. Overall study context: T cells, B-cell-depleted T cells, or PBMCs supplied cDNA or gDNA.

Authors' methods: From reference gene primer amplification, estimates of nucleated cell counts were derived. TCRdb's copy holds only in-frame clones and misses some; the assay was immunoSEQ multiplex PCR. V, J and clone size reflect that table, while D and trimming were determined from the DNA. The sample includes over 200,000 clones, roughly 80% of them seen just once. This TCR came from a man over 45 with active or convalescent COVID-19. What was sequenced was peripheral blood. V and J are TRBV21-1 and TRBJ1-1; the DNA was not used to check the table's D call, TRBD1. TRBV21-1 constitutes a pseudogene. DNA of the CDR3: TGTGCCAGCAGGACAGGGAGAGGCACTGAAGCTTTCTTT. As protein: CASRTGRGTEAFF.